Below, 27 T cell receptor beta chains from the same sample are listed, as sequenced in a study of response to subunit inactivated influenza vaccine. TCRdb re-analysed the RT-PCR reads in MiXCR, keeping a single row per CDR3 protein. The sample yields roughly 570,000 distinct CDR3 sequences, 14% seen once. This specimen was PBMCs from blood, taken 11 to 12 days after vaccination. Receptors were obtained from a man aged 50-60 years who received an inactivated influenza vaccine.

The CDR3 region is CAWSVQGNGEQFF. The CDR3 DNA reads as TGTGCCTGGAGTGTACAGGGTAATGGGGAGCAGTTCTTC. This chain uses TRBV30 with TRBJ2-1, with D tentatively TRBD1 (6 bases). V lost 0 bases to trimming and J lost 10 bases, with 13 bases between them. This CDR3 comprises 13 residues. CDR1 is GTSNPN, CDR2 SVGIG, per germline (reference sequence).

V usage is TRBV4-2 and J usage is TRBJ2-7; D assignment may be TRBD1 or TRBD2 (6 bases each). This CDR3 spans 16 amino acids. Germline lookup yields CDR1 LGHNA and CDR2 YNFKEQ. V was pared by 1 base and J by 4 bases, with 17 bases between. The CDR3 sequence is CASSQAAGQPNYEQYF. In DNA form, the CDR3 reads TGTGCCAGCAGCCAAGCCGCGGGACAACCTAATTACGAGCAGTACTTC.

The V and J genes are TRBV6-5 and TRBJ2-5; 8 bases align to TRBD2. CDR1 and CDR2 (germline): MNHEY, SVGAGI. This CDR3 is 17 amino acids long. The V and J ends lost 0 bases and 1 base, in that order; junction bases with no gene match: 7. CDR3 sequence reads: CASSYSAPTSGQETQYF. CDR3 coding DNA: TGTGCCAGCAGTTACTCCGCCCCCACTAGCGGCCAAGAGACCCAGTACTTC.

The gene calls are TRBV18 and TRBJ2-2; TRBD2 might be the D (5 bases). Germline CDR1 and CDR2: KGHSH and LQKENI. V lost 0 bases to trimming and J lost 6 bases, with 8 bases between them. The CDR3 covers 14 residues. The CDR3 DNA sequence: TGTGCCAGCTCACCACCGATGGAGGCCGGGGAGCTGTTTTTT. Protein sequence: CASSPPMEAGELFF. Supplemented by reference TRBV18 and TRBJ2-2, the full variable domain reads NAGVMQNPRHLVRRRGQEARLRCSPMKGHSHVYWYRQLPEEGLKFMVYLQKENIIDESGMPKERFSAEFPKEGPSILRIQQVVRGDSAAYFCASSPPMEAGELFFGEGSRLTVL.

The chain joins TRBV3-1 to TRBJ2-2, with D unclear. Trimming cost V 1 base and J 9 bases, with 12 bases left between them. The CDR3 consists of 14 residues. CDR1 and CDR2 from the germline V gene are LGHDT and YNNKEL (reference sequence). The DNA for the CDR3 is TGTGCCAGCAGCCAAGGGGCCGCCTCCAGGGAGCTGTTTTTT. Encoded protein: CASSQGAASRELFF.

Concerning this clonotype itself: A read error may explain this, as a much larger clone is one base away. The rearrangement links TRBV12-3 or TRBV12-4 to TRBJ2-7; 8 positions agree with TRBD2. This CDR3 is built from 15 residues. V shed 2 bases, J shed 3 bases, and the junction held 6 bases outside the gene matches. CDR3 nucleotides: TGTGCCAGCAGTTTAAAGGCGGGAGGAGACTACGAGCAGTACTTC. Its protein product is CASSLKAGGDYEQYF.

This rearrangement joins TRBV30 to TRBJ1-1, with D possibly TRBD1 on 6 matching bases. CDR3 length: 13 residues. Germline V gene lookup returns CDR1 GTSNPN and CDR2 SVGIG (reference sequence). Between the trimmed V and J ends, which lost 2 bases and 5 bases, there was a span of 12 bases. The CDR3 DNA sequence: TGTGCCTGGAGTTCTCAGGGGTGGACTGAAGCTTTCTTT. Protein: CAWSSQGWTEAFF.

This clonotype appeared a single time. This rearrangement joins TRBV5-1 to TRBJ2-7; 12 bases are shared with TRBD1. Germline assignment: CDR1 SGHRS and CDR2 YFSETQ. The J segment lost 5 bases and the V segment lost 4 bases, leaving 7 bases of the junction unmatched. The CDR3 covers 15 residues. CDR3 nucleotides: TGCGCCAGCAGCGCCGGGACAGGGGGCATAGACGAGCAGTACTTC. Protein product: CASSAGTGGIDEQYF.

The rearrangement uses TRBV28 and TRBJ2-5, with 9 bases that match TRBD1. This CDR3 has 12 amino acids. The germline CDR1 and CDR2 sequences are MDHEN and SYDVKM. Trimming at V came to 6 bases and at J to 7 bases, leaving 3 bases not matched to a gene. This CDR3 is CASSPGQGTQYF. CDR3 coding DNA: TGTGCCAGCAGCCCGGGACAGGGGACCCAGTACTTC.

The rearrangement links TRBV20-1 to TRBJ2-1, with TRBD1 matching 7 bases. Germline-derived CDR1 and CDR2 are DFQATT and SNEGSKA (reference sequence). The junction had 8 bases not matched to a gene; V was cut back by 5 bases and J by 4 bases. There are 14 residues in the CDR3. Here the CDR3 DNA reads TGCAGTGCTCAGACAGGGCGCAGATACAATGAGCAGTTCTTC. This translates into CSAQTGRRYNEQFF.

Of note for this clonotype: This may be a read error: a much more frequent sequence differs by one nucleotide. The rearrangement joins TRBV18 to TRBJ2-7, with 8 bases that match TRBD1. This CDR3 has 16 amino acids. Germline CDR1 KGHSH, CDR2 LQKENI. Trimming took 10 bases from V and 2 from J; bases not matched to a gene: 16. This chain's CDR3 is CAISPEGRTGTYEQYF. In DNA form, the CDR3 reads TGTGCCATCTCTCCTGAGGGGCGGACAGGGACCTACGAGCAGTACTTC.

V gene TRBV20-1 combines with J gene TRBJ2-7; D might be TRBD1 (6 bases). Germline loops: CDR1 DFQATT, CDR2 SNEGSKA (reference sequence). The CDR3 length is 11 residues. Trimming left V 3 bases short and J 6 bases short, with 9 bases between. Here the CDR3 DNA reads TGCAGTGCTAGCAACAGGGTCGAGCAGTACTTC. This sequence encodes CSASNRVEQYF.

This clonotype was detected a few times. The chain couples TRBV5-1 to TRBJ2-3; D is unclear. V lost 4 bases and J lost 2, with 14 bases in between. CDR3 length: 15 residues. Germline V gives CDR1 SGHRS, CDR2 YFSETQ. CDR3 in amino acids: CASSLGGDTTDTQYF. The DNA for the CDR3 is TGCGCCAGCAGCCTCGGTGGAGACACCACAGATACGCAGTATTTT.

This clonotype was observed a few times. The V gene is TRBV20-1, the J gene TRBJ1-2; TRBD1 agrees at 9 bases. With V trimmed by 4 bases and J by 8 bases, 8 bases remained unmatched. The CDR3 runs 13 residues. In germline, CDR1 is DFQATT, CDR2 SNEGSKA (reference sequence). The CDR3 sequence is CSAKGQGGIGYTF. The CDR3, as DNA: TGCAGTGCTAAGGGACAGGGTGGGATAGGCTACACCTTC.

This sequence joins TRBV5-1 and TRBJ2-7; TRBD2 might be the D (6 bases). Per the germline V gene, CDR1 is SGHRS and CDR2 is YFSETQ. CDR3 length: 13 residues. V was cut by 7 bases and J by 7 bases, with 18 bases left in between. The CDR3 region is CASRSGPLEEQYF. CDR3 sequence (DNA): TGCGCCAGCCGTAGCGGCCCTTTGGAAGAGCAGTACTTC.

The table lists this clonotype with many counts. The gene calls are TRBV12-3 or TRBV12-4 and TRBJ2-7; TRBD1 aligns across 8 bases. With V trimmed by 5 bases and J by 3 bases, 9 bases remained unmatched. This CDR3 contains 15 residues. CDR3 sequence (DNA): TGTGCCAGCAGTACGCTAGGGGACAGGTTCTACGAGCAGTACTTC. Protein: CASSTLGDRFYEQYF.

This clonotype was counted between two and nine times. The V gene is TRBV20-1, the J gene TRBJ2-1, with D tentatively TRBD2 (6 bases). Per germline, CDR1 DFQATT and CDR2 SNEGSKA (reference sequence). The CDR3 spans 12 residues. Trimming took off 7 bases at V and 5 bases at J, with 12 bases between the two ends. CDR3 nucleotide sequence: TGCAGTGTCGGGGGTCCAGACAATGAGCAGTTCTTC. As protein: CSVGGPDNEQFF.

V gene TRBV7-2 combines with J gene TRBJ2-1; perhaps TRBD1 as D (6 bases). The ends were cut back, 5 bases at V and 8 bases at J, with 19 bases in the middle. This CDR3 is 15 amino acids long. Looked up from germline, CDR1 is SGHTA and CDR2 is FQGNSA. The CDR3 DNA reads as TGTGCCAGCAGCCTCCGGGACAACCGTTGGGATGAGCAGTTCTTC. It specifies CASSLRDNRWDEQFF.

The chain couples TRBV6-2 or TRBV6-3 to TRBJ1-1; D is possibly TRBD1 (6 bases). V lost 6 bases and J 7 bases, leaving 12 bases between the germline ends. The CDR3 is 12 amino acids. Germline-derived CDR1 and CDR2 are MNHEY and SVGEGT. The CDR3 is CASRYGGGEAFF. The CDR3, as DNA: TGTGCCAGCAGATATGGAGGGGGTGAAGCTTTCTTT.

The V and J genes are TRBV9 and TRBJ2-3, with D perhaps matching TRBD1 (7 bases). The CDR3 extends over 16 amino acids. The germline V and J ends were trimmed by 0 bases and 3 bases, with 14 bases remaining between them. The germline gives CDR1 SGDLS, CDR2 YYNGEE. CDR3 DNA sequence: TGTGCCAGCAGCGTAGGCGGGACAGCCATAACAGATACGCAGTATTTT. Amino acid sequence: CASSVGGTAITDTQYF. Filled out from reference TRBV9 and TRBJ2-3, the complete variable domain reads DSGVTQTPKHLITATGQRVTLRCSPRSGDLSVYWYQQSLDQGLQFLIQYYNGEERAKGNILERFSAQQFPDLHSELNLSSLELGDSALYFCASSVGGTAITDTQYFGPGTRLTVL.

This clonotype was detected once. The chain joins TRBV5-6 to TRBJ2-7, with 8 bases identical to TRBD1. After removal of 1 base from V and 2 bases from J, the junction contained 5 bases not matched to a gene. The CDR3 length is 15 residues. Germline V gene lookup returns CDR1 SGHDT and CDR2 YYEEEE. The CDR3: CASSLPGQEPYEQYF. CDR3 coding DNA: TGTGCCAGCAGCTTGCCGGGACAGGAACCCTACGAGCAGTACTTC.

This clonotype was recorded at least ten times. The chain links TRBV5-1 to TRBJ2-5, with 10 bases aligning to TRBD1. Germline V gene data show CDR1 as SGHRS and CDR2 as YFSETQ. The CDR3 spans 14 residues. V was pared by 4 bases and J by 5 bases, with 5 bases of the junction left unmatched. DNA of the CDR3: TGCGCCAGCAGCCGACAGGGGGCTTCCGAGACCCAGTACTTC. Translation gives CASSRQGASETQYF.

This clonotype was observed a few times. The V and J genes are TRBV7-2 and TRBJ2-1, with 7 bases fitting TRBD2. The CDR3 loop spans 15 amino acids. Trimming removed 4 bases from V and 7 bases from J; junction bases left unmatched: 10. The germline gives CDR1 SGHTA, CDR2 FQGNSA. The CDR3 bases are TGTGCCAGCAGCTCCCGTGGCCTAGCGGCGAATGAGCAGTTCTTC. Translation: CASSSRGLAANEQFF. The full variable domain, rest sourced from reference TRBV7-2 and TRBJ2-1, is GAGVSQSPSNKVTEKGKDVELRCDPISGHTALYWYRQSLGQGLEFLIYFQGNSAPDKSGLPSDRFSAERTGGSVSTLTIQRTQQEDSAVYLCASSSRGLAANEQFFGPGTRLTVL.

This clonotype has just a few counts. The CDR3 DNA is TGCGCCAGCAGCTTGGAGGCACTCAACTATGGCTACACCTTC. This sequence encodes CASSLEALNYGYTF. This rearrangement joins TRBV5-1 to TRBJ1-2; D ambiguous. With 0 bases removed from V and 2 bases from J, the gap between germline ends came to 8 bases. Per germline, CDR1 SGHRS and CDR2 YFSETQ. The CDR3 is made up of 14 amino acids. Full variable domain (outside the CDR3, taken from reference TRBV5-1 and TRBJ1-2): KAGVTQTPRYLIKTRGQQVTLSCSPISGHRSVSWYQQTPGQGLQFLFEYFSETQRNKGNFPGRFSGRQFSNSRSEMNVSTLELGDSALYLCASSLEALNYGYTFGSGTRLTVV.

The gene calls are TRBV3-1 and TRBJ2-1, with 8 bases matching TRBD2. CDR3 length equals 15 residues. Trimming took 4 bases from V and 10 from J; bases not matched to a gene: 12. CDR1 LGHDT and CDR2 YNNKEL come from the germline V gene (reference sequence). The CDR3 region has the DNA TGTGCCAGCAGCCCCATGTCCATCTTAGCGGGGGAGCAGTTCTTC. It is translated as CASSPMSILAGEQFF.

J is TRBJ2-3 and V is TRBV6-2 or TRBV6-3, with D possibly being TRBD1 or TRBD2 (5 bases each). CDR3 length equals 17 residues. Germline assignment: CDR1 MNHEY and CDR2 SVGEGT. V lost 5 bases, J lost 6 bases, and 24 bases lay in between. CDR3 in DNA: TGTGCCAGCAGTACCTCTCGGGACCCACCCGGGCGGGATACGCAGTATTTT. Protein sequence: CASSTSRDPPGRDTQYF.

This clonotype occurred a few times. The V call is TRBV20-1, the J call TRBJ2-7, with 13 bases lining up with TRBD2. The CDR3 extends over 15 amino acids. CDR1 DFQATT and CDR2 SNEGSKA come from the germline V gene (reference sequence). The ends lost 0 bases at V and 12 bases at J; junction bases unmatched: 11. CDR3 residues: CSARDTGTSGKSWYF. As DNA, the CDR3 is TGCAGTGCTAGAGACACCGGGACTAGCGGGAAAAGTTGGTACTTC.